The 28 T cell receptor beta chains below all came from one sample that was sequenced in a study of blood T cells in healthy people across ages (dated by TCRdb to 2015 to 2017). Libraries were built with 5' RACE. For sequencing, an Illumina HiSeq 2500 was employed. A second PCR of roughly 7 to 11 cycles was performed with a sample-barcoded 5' primer and a J-beta primer mix. The raw public reads went through TCRdb reprocessing: fastp at Q25, MiXCR clone calling, in-frame beta chains kept. Entries are consolidated by CDR3 protein sequence, retaining the most common genes and DNA. The sample records about a million distinct CDR3 sequences, approximately 49% of which are singletons. Roughly an eighth of the sample comes from the top ten. Sequenced input: blood. Every receptor here comes from a man in his thirties or forties in good health.

This clonotype was counted between two and nine times. The chain recombines TRBV11-2 with TRBJ2-4; maybe TRBD1 (7 bases). The germline V gene encodes CDR1 SGHAT and CDR2 FQNNGV. This CDR3 contains 14 residues. The germline V and J ends were trimmed by 5 bases and 6 bases, with 14 bases remaining between them. The CDR3 spells CASSPIQGGNIQYF. As DNA, the CDR3 is TGTGCCAGCAGCCCAATCCAGGGGGGAAACATTCAGTACTTC.

Regarding this clonotype: A read error is possible here, since a much larger clone lies one base away. The DNA is omitted, as the CDR3 cannot be located on it reliably, and the CDR3 follows TCRdb's listing. The chain is built from TRBV29-1 and TRBJ1-2; no check of the table's D call, TRBD1, against the DNA was made. The CDR3 region is 13 residues in length, termini included. Germline V gene data show CDR1 as SQVTM and CDR2 as ANQGSEA. The CDR3 loop is CSVGPQGFYGCTF.

This clonotype was counted only a few times. The chain joins TRBV6-6 to TRBJ2-1; 14 nucleotides line up with TRBD2. CDR3 length: 15 amino acids. Germline V gene lookup returns CDR1 MNHNY and CDR2 SVGAGI (reference sequence). V gave up 11 bases and J gave up 5 bases; unmatched junction bases: 8. CDR3 in amino acids: CAGRQGLAGDNEQFF. Written as DNA, the CDR3 is TGTGCCGGACGACAGGGACTAGCGGGGGACAATGAGCAGTTCTTC.

This clonotype has a handful of counts. As DNA, the CDR3 is TGTGCCAGCAGTTTACCCGTGGGAGAGACCCAGTACTTC. Translated, it gives CASSLPVGETQYF. This rearrangement joins TRBV28 to TRBJ2-5; D gene uncertain. V gave up 2 bases and J gave up 4 bases, with 8 bases separating them. This CDR3 has 13 amino acids. Germline CDR1 reads MDHEN; CDR2 reads SYDVKM.

CDR3 sequence (DNA): TGTGCCAGCAGTTCTCACGACAGCGGTAGCAATCAGCCCCAGCATTTT. Protein: CASSSHDSGSNQPQHF. This chain uses TRBV6-6 with TRBJ1-5, with D maybe TRBD1 (5 bases). Trimming took off 4 bases at V and 0 bases at J, with 13 bases between the two ends. The CDR3 totals 16 residues. Germline V gives CDR1 MNHNY, CDR2 SVGAGI (reference sequence).

The chain is built from TRBV24-1 and TRBJ1-2; TRBD1 might be the D (6 bases). Germline assignment: CDR1 KGHDR and CDR2 SFDVKD. This CDR3 is built from 13 residues. V lost 4 bases and J 8 bases, leaving 13 bases between the germline ends. The CDR3 sequence is CATSDSGAGGYTF. The CDR3 DNA reads as TGTGCCACCAGTGACTCGGGGGCGGGCGGCTACACCTTC.

This clonotype has only a few counts. J is TRBJ2-2 and V is TRBV28; possibly TRBD1 for D (6 bases). Germline CDR1 and CDR2: MDHEN and SYDVKM. Deletions cut 8 bases from V and 5 bases from J, with 24 bases between. This CDR3 has 17 residues. The CDR3 sequence is CASSWFDRRQQTGELFF. The CDR3 nucleotides read TGTGCCAGCTCTTGGTTCGACAGGCGCCAACAGACCGGGGAGCTGTTTTTT.

The chain employs TRBV20-1 and TRBJ2-1; D is ambiguous. The CDR3 sequence is 15 residues long. The germline CDR1 and CDR2 sequences are DFQATT and SNEGSKA (reference sequence). The ends were cut back, 0 bases at V and 4 bases at J, with 13 bases in the middle. CDR3 sequence: CSARDYERSYNEQFF. The CDR3 DNA reads TGCAGTGCTAGAGATTACGAGAGATCGTACAATGAGCAGTTCTTC.

Of note for this clonotype: Sequence at one end of the junction differs from germline and may be a read error. The V call is TRBV7-8, the J call TRBJ1-2; D unresolved. CDR1 and CDR2 (germline): SGHVS, FQNEAQ. This CDR3 is built from 16 residues. CDR3 loop: CAGSLIGQDRNYGYTF. CDR3 DNA: TGTGCCGGCAGCCTTATTGGGCAGGACCGCAACTATGGCTACACCTTC. The full variable domain, completed using reference TRBV7-8 and TRBJ1-2, is GAGVSQSPRYKVAKRGQDVALRCDPISGHVSLFWYQQALGQGPEFLTYFQNEAQLDKSGLPSDRFFAERPEGSVSTLKIQRTQQEDSAVYLCAGSLIGQDRNYGYTFGSGTRLTVV.

This clonotype has just one count. The J gene is TRBJ2-2, the V gene TRBV28, with D possibly matching TRBD1 (6 bases). V was clipped by 3 bases and J by 0 bases, with 8 bases between them. The germline CDR1 and CDR2 sequences are MDHEN and SYDVKM. The length of the CDR3 is 15 residues. The CDR3 loop is CASSLRTANTGELFF. The DNA for the CDR3 is TGTGCCAGCAGTTTGCGGACAGCGAACACCGGGGAGCTGTTTTTT.

V is TRBV7-8 and J is TRBJ1-1; D is unclear. Germline lookup yields CDR1 SGHVS and CDR2 FQNEAQ. Trimming removed 5 bases from V and 3 bases from J, with 7 bases in between. The CDR3 has 12 residues. The CDR3 spells CASSQDYTEAFF. DNA for the CDR3: TGTGCCAGCAGCCAAGACTACACTGAAGCTTTCTTT.

The CDR3 sequence is CSVDSASSYNEQFF. CDR3 bases: TGCAGCGTTGACAGCGCCAGCTCCTACAATGAGCAGTTCTTC. J is TRBJ2-1 and V is TRBV29-1, with D hard to call. Trimming pared 3 bases from V and 0 bases from J, leaving 9 bases between. CDR1 is SQVTM, CDR2 ANQGSEA, per germline. The CDR3 runs 14 residues.

This rearrangement joins TRBV20-1 to TRBJ1-5; D unclear. Trimming took off 4 bases at V and 5 bases at J, with 18 bases between the two ends. CDR3 length: 15 amino acids. The germline CDR1 and CDR2 sequences are DFQATT and SNEGSKA (reference sequence). The CDR3 is CSATNTGISDQPQHF. For the CDR3, the DNA is TGCAGTGCTACCAATACCGGGATCTCCGATCAGCCCCAGCATTTT.

The table lists this clonotype with a few counts. The CDR3 bases are TGTGCCAGCAGTTTGCGTGGGTATTGGGGCACAGATACGCAGTATTTT. This codes for CASSLRGYWGTDTQYF. The rearrangement links TRBV12-3 or TRBV12-4 to TRBJ2-3; no clear D. Trimming shortened V by 3 bases and J by 1 base, and 14 bases separated the two germline ends. The length of the CDR3 is 16 residues.

This clonotype was observed a handful of times. The chain links TRBV5-1 to TRBJ2-7; D is perhaps TRBD2 (5 bases). This CDR3 spans 13 amino acids. In germline, CDR1 is SGHRS, CDR2 YFSETQ. The V end lost 4 bases, the J end lost 3 bases, and 11 bases lay between the germline ends. CDR3 region: CASSQLDDYEQYF. Here the CDR3 DNA reads TGCGCCAGCAGCCAACTAGACGACTACGAGCAGTACTTC. The whole variable domain, remainder taken from reference TRBV5-1 and TRBJ2-7, is KAGVTQTPRYLIKTRGQQVTLSCSPISGHRSVSWYQQTPGQGLQFLFEYFSETQRNKGNFPGRFSGRQFSNSRSEMNVSTLELGDSALYLCASSQLDDYEQYFGPGTRLTVT.

The chain links TRBV4-2 to TRBJ2-3; 8 nucleotides agree with TRBD2. The CDR3 extends over 19 amino acids. Losses at the gene ends were 1 base for V and 0 bases for J; bases not matched to a gene: 12. The germline V gene encodes CDR1 LGHNA and CDR2 YNFKEQ. The CDR3, as DNA: TGTGCCAGCAGCCAAGTGGTAGCGGGGAGCATCCTTAGCACAGATACGCAGTATTTT. Residues: CASSQVVAGSILSTDTQYF.

V usage is TRBV18 and J usage is TRBJ1-2; D is possibly TRBD1 (6 bases). Germline V gene lookup returns CDR1 KGHSH and CDR2 LQKENI. This CDR3 is built from 15 residues. The ends were cut back, 3 bases at V and 5 bases at J, with 16 bases in the middle. CDR3 residues: CASSPPMDRGYGYTF. In DNA form, the CDR3 reads TGTGCCAGCTCACCCCCAATGGACAGAGGATATGGCTACACCTTC.

The chain couples TRBV6-6 to TRBJ2-1; tentative D call: TRBD1 (5 bases). CDR3 length: 14 residues. The V and J ends lost 0 bases and 5 bases respectively, with 8 bases between them. Germline V gene lookup returns CDR1 MNHNY and CDR2 SVGAGI (reference sequence). CDR3 in amino acids: CASSYSGPDNEQFF. CDR3 coding DNA: TGTGCCAGCAGTTACTCGGGGCCAGACAATGAGCAGTTCTTC.

In this sample, this clonotype turned up a few times. The chain is built from TRBV18 and TRBJ1-2, with D unclear. The CDR3 runs to 13 residues. The germline gives CDR1 KGHSH, CDR2 LQKENI. Trimming removed 2 bases at V and 6 bases at J, with 10 bases between. The CDR3 spells CASSPSGSDGYTF. The CDR3 DNA reads as TGTGCCAGCTCACCAAGCGGGTCTGATGGCTACACCTTC.

The chain uses TRBV4-3 and TRBJ2-7, with D unclear. V lost 0 bases and J 0 bases, leaving 9 bases between the germline ends. This CDR3 is 15 amino acids long. The germline V gene encodes CDR1 LGHNA and CDR2 YSLEER. CDR3 loop: CASSQDGYSSYEQYF. DNA for the CDR3: TGCGCCAGCAGCCAAGATGGGTACAGCTCCTACGAGCAGTACTTC.

This clonotype occurred a few times. The rearrangement joins TRBV27 to TRBJ2-1, with 10 bases matching TRBD1. V lost 5 bases to trimming and J lost 7 bases; unmatched junction nucleotides: 5. CDR3 length: 14 amino acids. Per the germline V gene, CDR1 is MNHEY and CDR2 is SMNVEV (reference sequence). In DNA, the CDR3 is TGTGCCAGCAGTATCAGACAGGGGGCGAATGAGCAGTTCTTC. The encoded protein is CASSIRQGANEQFF.

This chain connects TRBV29-1 to TRBJ1-2, with D perhaps matching TRBD1 (6 bases). The germline CDR1 and CDR2 sequences are SQVTM and ANQGSEA. CDR3 length: 14 amino acids. Trimming took off 7 bases at V and 3 bases at J, with 18 bases between the two ends. The CDR3 DNA sequence: TGCAGCGCGGCACCACAGGGCCCCTACTATGGCTACACCTTC. Translating gives CSAAPQGPYYGYTF.

A few counts support this clonotype. The chain combines TRBV12-3 or TRBV12-4 with TRBJ2-7, with D tentatively TRBD1 (6 bases). The ends were cut back, 5 bases at V and 4 bases at J, with 12 bases in the middle. The CDR3 extends over 13 amino acids. CDR3 amino acids: CASSQQGRYEQYF. The DNA for the CDR3 is TGTGCCAGCAGTCAACAGGGAAGGTACGAGCAGTACTTC.

J is TRBJ2-5 and V is TRBV27; 12 bases are shared with TRBD1. The length of the CDR3 is 16 residues. V lost 2 bases, J lost 4 bases, and 5 bases stayed unmatched. Germline-derived CDR1 and CDR2 are MNHEY and SMNVEV (reference sequence). CDR3 region: CASSLTGTGGRETQYF. The CDR3, as DNA: TGTGCCAGCAGTTTAACCGGGACAGGGGGCAGAGAGACCCAGTACTTC.

V is TRBV4-1 and J is TRBJ1-1; D is uncertain. Trimming stripped 2 bases from V and 8 bases from J, with 12 bases between. This CDR3 spans 13 amino acids. CDR1 MGHRA and CDR2 YSYEKL come from the germline V gene. DNA for the CDR3: TGCGCCAGCAGCCAAACGGCGAGGTCCGAAGCTTTCTTT. It encodes CASSQTARSEAFF.

The chain carries TRBV9 and TRBJ1-1; the D gene is possibly TRBD1 (6 bases). Deletions cut 4 bases from V and 0 bases from J, with 13 bases between. This CDR3 has 15 residues. Germline V CDR1 and CDR2: SGDLS, YYNGEE. Here the CDR3 DNA reads TGTGCCAGCAGCTCCACAGGGTACTTGAACACTGAAGCTTTCTTT. Its translation: CASSSTGYLNTEAFF.

The chain joins TRBV7-2 to TRBJ1-2; 10 bases agree with TRBD1. J was trimmed by 4 bases and V by 4 bases; bases with no gene match: 6. The CDR3 totals 15 residues. In germline, CDR1 is SGHTA, CDR2 FQGNSA. Here the CDR3 reads CASSSEGTGVYGYTF. The CDR3, as DNA: TGTGCCAGCAGCTCGGAAGGGACAGGGGTCTATGGCTACACCTTC.

The J gene is TRBJ1-5, the V gene TRBV12-3 or TRBV12-4; weak D call: TRBD1 (5 bases). This CDR3 contains 13 residues. Deletions cut 7 bases from V and 4 bases from J, with 11 bases between. The chain's CDR3 is CASTLTANQPQHF. CDR3 DNA sequence: TGTGCCAGCACCTTGACAGCAAATCAGCCCCAGCATTTT.